This entry lists 15 T cell receptor beta chains sequenced from one sample in a study of CD8 T cells in ankylosing spondylitis. These receptors' antigens are unknown. TCRdb passed the 5' RACE reads through MiXCR, listing each CDR3 protein once. The sample has more than 400,000 distinct CDR3 sequences, less than 6% seen once. Study observations and caveats: Characteristic of ankylosing spondylitis blood, it appeared, was a TCR beta motif comprising eight highly homologous variants.

Sequencing was done on a sample of blood, either unsorted or a sorted T cell fraction (not recorded which). These receptors all stem from a male donor with ankylosing spondylitis.

This clonotype was detected many times. The chain recombines TRBV4-2 with TRBJ2-3; 7 bases line up with TRBD2. CDR3 length: 16 residues. The J segment lost 0 bases and the V segment lost 4 bases, leaving 7 bases of the junction unmatched. Germline-derived CDR1 and CDR2 are LGHNA and YNFKEQ. CDR3 bases: TGTGCCAGCAGCCCTCGGGGGGACTTTAGCACAGATACGCAGTATTTT. Translation: CASSPRGDFSTDTQYF.

This clonotype was counted ten times or more. The chain carries TRBV20-1 and TRBJ2-3, with a possible D match to TRBD2 (6 bases). The V end was cut by 3 bases, the J end by 6 bases, with 16 bases between. CDR3 size: 14 residues. CDR1 DFQATT and CDR2 SNEGSKA come from the germline V gene (reference sequence). The CDR3 here is CSARRDASSDTQYF. The CDR3 DNA reads as TGCAGTGCTAGGCGGGACGCCAGTTCGGATACGCAGTATTTT.

This clonotype appeared many times. V gene TRBV12-3 or TRBV12-4 combines with J gene TRBJ2-3; D is possibly TRBD1 or TRBD2 (5 bases each). The CDR3 covers 14 residues. V gave up 5 bases and J gave up 3 bases, with 12 bases separating them. The CDR3 protein is CASSRGRQTDTQYF. As DNA, the CDR3 is TGTGCCAGCAGTCGAGGGAGACAGACAGATACGCAGTATTTT.

This clonotype was seen a few times. This chain uses TRBV7-2 with TRBJ2-7; 8 bases agree with TRBD2. Per germline, CDR1 SGHTA and CDR2 FQGNSA. The V and J ends lost 5 bases and 1 base, in that order; junction bases with no gene match: 10. The CDR3 loop spans 16 amino acids. CDR3: CASSLGSSGGSYEQYF. CDR3 nucleotides: TGTGCCAGCAGCCTGGGGTCGAGCGGGGGATCCTACGAGCAGTACTTC. Full variable domain (rest looked up from reference TRBV7-2 and TRBJ2-7): GAGVSQSPSNKVTEKGKDVELRCDPISGHTALYWYRQSLGQGLEFLIYFQGNSAPDKSGLPSDRFSAERTGGSVSTLTIQRTQQEDSAVYLCASSLGSSGGSYEQYFGPGTRLTVT.

This clonotype was observed a handful of times. This chain's CDR3 is CASSDSGPLSGANVLTF. The CDR3, as DNA: TGTGCCAGCAGTGACTCGGGCCCCCTCTCTGGGGCCAACGTCCTGACTTTC. The genes are TRBV6-4 and TRBJ2-6, with no clear D. The CDR3 length is 17 residues. V dropped 0 bases and J dropped 0 bases, with 9 bases sitting between them. Germline assignment: CDR1 MRHNA and CDR2 SNTAGT.

The sample holds many counts of this clonotype. The V call is TRBV5-1, the J call TRBJ1-1; D perhaps matches TRBD1 (5 bases). The CDR3 covers 13 residues. Germline CDR1 is SGHRS and CDR2 is YFSETQ. V lost 4 bases, J lost 3 bases, and 10 bases lay in between. The CDR3 protein is CASSGEGYTEAFF. CDR3 sequence (DNA): TGCGCCAGCAGCGGAGAGGGGTACACTGAAGCTTTCTTT. Using reference TRBV5-1 and TRBJ1-1 for the parts outside the CDR3, the full variable domain is KAGVTQTPRYLIKTRGQQVTLSCSPISGHRSVSWYQQTPGQGLQFLFEYFSETQRNKGNFPGRFSGRQFSNSRSEMNVSTLELGDSALYLCASSGEGYTEAFFGQGTRLTVV.

This clonotype came up many times. The genes are TRBV11-1 and TRBJ2-1; D perhaps matches TRBD2 (6 bases). Trimming stripped 7 bases from V and 10 bases from J, with 20 bases between. The CDR3 contains 14 residues. Per the germline V gene, CDR1 is SGHAT and CDR2 is FQDESV (reference sequence). For the CDR3, the DNA is TGTGCCAGCACCTCCCCGGGGGTCCATGTGGAGCAGTTCTTC. This sequence encodes CASTSPGVHVEQFF. Drawing the rest from reference TRBV11-1 and TRBJ2-1, the complete variable domain is EAEVAQSPRYKITEKSQAVAFWCDPISGHATLYWYRQILGQGPELLVQFQDESVVDDSQLPKDRFSAERLKGVDSTLKIQPAELGDSAMYLCASTSPGVHVEQFFGPGTRLTVL.

This clonotype was counted ten times or more. V and J are TRBV12-3 or TRBV12-4 and TRBJ2-5, with 7 bases identical to TRBD1. This CDR3 is built from 13 residues. Losses at the gene ends were 8 bases for V and 1 base for J; bases not matched to a gene: 4. This CDR3 is CASGDRAQETQYF. The CDR3 DNA reads TGTGCCAGCGGCGACAGGGCCCAAGAGACCCAGTACTTC.

This clonotype was detected many times. CDR3 region: CASSYDRQAYGYTF. DNA for the CDR3: TGTGCCAGCAGTTACGACAGGCAAGCCTATGGCTACACCTTC. The chain employs TRBV6-5 and TRBJ1-2, with D perhaps TRBD1 (6 bases). CDR3 size: 14 residues. CDR1 MNHEY and CDR2 SVGAGI come from the germline V gene. The V gene lost 2 bases and the J gene lost 4 bases, with 11 bases spanning the gap.

At least ten counts were recorded for this clonotype. A read error is possible here, since a much larger clone lies one base away. This rearrangement joins TRBV10-3 to TRBJ2-1, with 7 bases lining up with TRBD2. This CDR3 spans 12 amino acids. Germline V CDR1 and CDR2: ENHRY, SYGVKD. The V segment lost 11 bases and the J segment 5 bases; nucleotides outside the gene matches: 6. Here the CDR3 reads CAVGTIHNEQFF. The CDR3 region has the DNA TGTGCCGTCGGGACTATCCACAATGAGCAGTTCTTC.

In its sample, this clonotype was seen many times. The J gene is TRBJ2-3, the V gene TRBV29-1, with 16 nucleotides matching TRBD2. Trimming took 7 bases from V and 6 from J; bases not matched to a gene: 7. CDR3 length: 15 amino acids. The germline CDR1 and CDR2 sequences are SQVTM and ANQGSEA. The CDR3 spells CSALGLAGGPDTQYF. In DNA, the CDR3 is TGCAGCGCGTTGGGACTAGCGGGAGGGCCGGATACGCAGTATTTT.

A few counts support this clonotype. V is TRBV5-1 and J is TRBJ1-1; TRBD1 is a possible D gene (6 bases). CDR1 SGHRS and CDR2 YFSETQ come from the germline V gene. The CDR3 extends over 15 amino acids. V was shortened by 4 bases and J by 0 bases, with 13 bases between the two germline ends. CDR3 in amino acids: CASSPTQGLNTEAFF. The CDR3 bases are TGCGCCAGCAGCCCGACACAGGGATTGAACACTGAAGCTTTCTTT.

The table lists this clonotype with many counts. The chain has TRBV28 and TRBJ2-7; 9 positions agree with TRBD1. In germline, CDR1 is MDHEN, CDR2 SYDVKM. CDR3 length: 13 residues. J gave up 4 bases and V 9 bases, and 7 bases lay outside the gene matches. Here the CDR3 reads CASRTGVEYEQYF. DNA of the CDR3: TGTGCCAGTCGGACAGGGGTGGAATACGAGCAGTACTTC. The full variable domain, rest sourced from reference TRBV28 and TRBJ2-7, is DVKVTQSSRYLVKRTGEKVFLECVQDMDHENMFWYRQDPGLGLRLIYFSYDVKMKEKGDIPEGYSVSREKKERFSLILESASTNQTSMYLCASRTGVEYEQYFGPGTRLTVT.

This clonotype was seen only a few times. The V gene is TRBV11-1, the J gene TRBJ2-2; D perhaps matches TRBD1 (6 bases). V was cut by 7 bases and J by 6 bases, with 15 bases left in between. Germline V gene data show CDR1 as SGHAT and CDR2 as FQDESV (reference sequence). This CDR3 is 14 amino acids long. The CDR3 region has the DNA TGTGCCAGCACCCCTAACAGGGTGTCCGGGGAGCTGTTTTTT. Translation: CASTPNRVSGELFF.

In this sample, this clonotype turned up many times. The chain couples TRBV6-2 or TRBV6-3 to TRBJ1-2, with D possibly matching TRBD1 (5 bases). The germline gives CDR1 MNHEY, CDR2 SVGEGT. Trimming stripped 3 bases from V and 3 bases from J, with 17 bases between. This CDR3 region has 16 residues. CDR3 nucleotide sequence: TGTGCCAGCAGTTATGGCCCGAGGGACGGATACTATGGCTACACCTTC. It translates to CASSYGPRDGYYGYTF.